This TCR beta chain was retrieved from a study of T cell responses to AZD1222 COVID-19 vaccine. The study, taken as a whole, reports: Targeting of unmutated variant regions was reportedly seen in nearly half of spike-specific TCRs. Donors in the cohort were predominantly white British and more often female, and clonal diversity was possibly underestimated. Repertoire sampling occurred only after the peak T cell response.

TCRdb keeps only in-frame clones here, not all; method: immunoSEQ multiplex PCR. There are 55,000 to 80,000 clones in the sample; 84% occur only once, and 9.5% to 10% lies in the top ten. The V gene lost 6 bases and the J gene lost 4 bases, with 12 bases spanning the gap. The CDR3 contains 13 residues. The V gene's germline CDR1 is MNHEY and CDR2 SVGEGT. About this clone: The antigen is unknown.

The sequence derives from an adult in good health. This specimen was peripheral blood, taken on day 0 of AZD1222 vaccination. This rearrangement joins TRBV6-2 or TRBV6-3 to TRBJ1-2; possibly TRBD1 for D (6 bases). The CDR3 DNA reads as TGTGCCAGCAGCTCAGGGGATTTCTATGGCTACACCTTC. Translation gives CASSSGDFYGYTF.